This is a list of T cell receptor beta chains from one sample in a study of shared clonotypes between healthy human individuals. Produced via immunoSEQ multiplex PCR; TCRdb's table is partial and in-frame only. Of approximately 400,000 clones listed, around 96% are singletons. Sample: memory CD8+ T cells sorted from blood. The receptors derive from a man between 25 and 39 years old in good health. CDR3s include the opening cysteine and the closing phenylalanine or tryptophan. D genes are given only for firm matches. Clone size, where shown, is once, few, many, or a class for clones that have expanded.

d_gene,v_gene,j_gene,abundance,len,CDR3aa,CDR3nt
NA,TRBV7-6,TRBJ2-3,NA,14,CASSLGSGTDTQYF,TGTGCCAGCAGCTTGGGTAGCGGCACAGATACGCAGTATTTT
NA,TRBV6-5,TRBJ2-7,NA,13,CASRSGASYEQYF,TGTGCCAGCAGGTCCGGGGCTAGCTACGAGCAGTACTTC
NA,TRBV9,TRBJ2-5,NA,12,CASSVGVETQYF,TGTGCCAGCAGCGTAGGCGTGGAGACCCAGTACTTC
TRBD1,TRBV6-5,TRBJ2-1,NA,14,CASSFRTGGNEQFF,TGTGCCAGCAGTTTCCGGACAGGGGGGAATGAGCAGTTCTTC
NA,TRBV7-2,TRBJ2-2,NA,17,CASSLDSGERMAGELFF,TGTGCCAGCAGCTTAGATTCTGGGGAGCGGATGGCCGGGGAGCTGTTTTTT
NA,TRBV4-1,TRBJ2-1,NA,17,CASSRASLASGDNEQFF,TGCGCCAGCAGCCGCGCCTCCCTAGCGTCAGGGGACAATGAGCAGTTCTTC
NA,TRBV2,TRBJ2-1,once,14,CASTATRSYNEQFF,TGTGCCAGCACTGCGACACGCTCCTACAATGAGCAGTTCTTC
NA,TRBV7-9,TRBJ2-3,NA,15,CASSLGTGITDTQYF,TGTGCCAGCAGCTTAGGGACGGGGATCACAGATACGCAGTATTTT
TRBD1,TRBV6-1,TRBJ2-2,few,13,CASSEQGAGELFF,TGTGCCAGCAGTGAGCAGGGGGCCGGGGAGCTGTTTTTT
TRBD1,TRBV30,TRBJ2-3,NA,13,CAWRRQGSDTQYF,TGTGCCTGGAGGAGACAGGGATCAGATACGCAGTATTTT
NA,TRBV18,TRBJ2-2,few,13,CASSPQSSGELFF,TGTGCCAGCTCACCACAGTCTAGCGGGGAGCTGTTTTTT
NA,TRBV9,TRBJ2-1,NA,16,CASSVFPGAPYNEQFF,TGTGCCAGCAGCGTATTCCCGGGAGCCCCCTACAATGAGCAGTTCTTC
NA,TRBV2,TRBJ2-7,NA,15,CASSGQGPLGGEQYF,TGTGCCAGCAGTGGACAGGGCCCCTTGGGGGGCGAGCAGTACTTC
NA,TRBV9,TRBJ2-2,NA,16,CASSVVLAANTGELFF,TGTGCCAGCAGCGTAGTTCTAGCTGCGAACACCGGGGAGCTGTTTTTT
TRBD1,TRBV10-1,TRBJ2-2,NA,15,CASSPWTGGAGELFF,TGCGCCAGCAGCCCCTGGACAGGGGGAGCCGGGGAGCTGTTTTTT
NA,TRBV6-6,TRBJ1-6,NA,15,CASTSRGRENSPLHF,TGTGCCAGCACCTCTCGGGGCAGGGAGAATTCACCCCTCCACTTT
NA,TRBV5-1,TRBJ2-3,NA,14,CASSLVGYTDTQYF,TGCGCCAGCAGCTTGGTGGGCTACACAGATACGCAGTATTTT
TRBD1,TRBV9,TRBJ2-7,NA,16,CASSVEPGQGRYEQYF,TGTGCCAGCAGCGTAGAGCCGGGACAGGGTCGCTACGAGCAGTACTTC
NA,TRBV9,TRBJ2-3,NA,14,CASSVGGYPDTQYF,TGTGCCAGCAGCGTAGGCGGCTACCCGGATACGCAGTATTTT
NA,TRBV5-1,TRBJ1-1,NA,14,CASSLHRSNTEAFF,TGCGCCAGCAGCTTACACAGGAGTAATACTGAAGCTTTCTTT
TRBD1,TRBV18,TRBJ1-2,NA,15,CASSTDRGQNYGYTF,TGTGCCAGCTCAACGGACAGGGGGCAGAACTATGGCTACACCTTC
TRBD2,TRBV6-4,TRBJ2-1,NA,18,CASSDSFTSGRVYNEQFF,TGTGCCAGCAGTGACTCGTTTACTAGCGGGAGGGTCTACAATGAGCAGTTCTTC
NA,TRBV10-2,TRBJ1-1,NA,13,CASSDVRGTEAFF,TGCGCCAGCAGTGATGTTCGGGGCACTGAAGCTTTCTTT
TRBD2,TRBV4-2,TRBJ2-1,once,17,CASSLRLAGGWGNEQFF,TGTGCCAGCAGCCTCCGACTAGCGGGAGGTTGGGGAAATGAGCAGTTCTTC
TRBD1,TRBV10-3,TRBJ2-2,NA,13,CAITGVNTGELFF,TGTGCCATTACAGGGGTCAACACCGGGGAGCTGTTTTTT